This TCR beta chain was identified in a study of blood T cell repertoires in COVID-19. Study information: Specimens from acute and convalescent COVID-19 originated in the United States, Italy and Spain. T cells, B-cell-depleted T cells, or PBMCs supplied cDNA or gDNA.

This CDR3 has 16 amino acids. The ends lost 5 bases at V and 4 bases at J; junction bases unmatched: 12. CDR1 MDHEN and CDR2 SYDVKM come from the germline V gene. This table comes from immunoSEQ multiplex PCR, and its TCRdb copy is limited to in-frame clones, with some not included. This sample carries just under 250,000 clones, roughly 90% of them seen once, and the ten largest clones take under 5%. This sequence originates from a woman aged 30 to 39 who had recovered from COVID-19. This chain links TRBV28 with TRBJ2-5, with TRBD2 identical over 8 bases. The sample consisted of PBMCs or T cells enriched from blood (not recorded which). The CDR3 sequence: CASSPGTRGVSETQYF. DNA of the CDR3: TGTGCCAGCAGTCCAGGGACTAGAGGAGTATCAGAGACCCAGTACTTC.